What follows are 2 T cell receptor beta chains derived from one specimen sequenced in a study of blood T cell repertoires in COVID-19 (dated by TCRdb to 2018 to 2021). The library was prepared using the immunoSEQ multiplex PCR assay. TCRdb holds this immuneACCESS table with in-frame rearrangements only. Some clones are missing; in checked studies, unresolved V genes explain under half, and the rest has no known cause. This sample gives tens of thousands of clones in total; over 75% of them show up just once. 10% to 15% of the sample goes to the ten largest clones. Sequenced material: peripheral blood. These receptors were taken from a human donor with active COVID-19. The donor label of this sample is uncertain.

V gene TRBV25-1 combines with J gene TRBJ1-2, with a possible D match to TRBD1 (6 bases). The CDR3 is 14 amino acids. Deletions cut 2 bases from V and 7 bases from J, with 14 bases between. Germline CDR1 MGHDK, CDR2 SYGVNS. The CDR3 DNA reads as TGTGCCAGCAGTGAAGGACTGGGGGCGAGTGGCTACACCTTC. Its translation is CASSEGLGASGYTF.

The rearrangement uses TRBV27 and TRBJ1-2, with unresolved D. CDR1 MNHEY and CDR2 SMNVEV come from the germline V gene (reference sequence). CDR3 length equals 14 residues. The ends were cut back, 1 base at V and 7 bases at J, with 13 bases in the middle. In DNA form, the CDR3 reads TGTGCCAGCAGTTTATGGCTCGTTTCGGGTGGCTACACCTTC. Its protein is CASSLWLVSGGYTF.